This T cell receptor (beta chain) was captured in a study of vaccination and CD4 T cells after COVID-19. About the research overall: Six males and four females constituted the convalescent cohort, two of whom were Hispanic. Cellular stimulation was performed using overlapping spike peptides derived from SARS-CoV-2, HCoV-NL63, HCoV-OC43 and HCoV-229E.

Study-level points and caveats: For SARS-CoV-2-reactive clonotypes, the median went from approximately 21 to 38, a nonsignificant increase.

Sequencing of DNA taken from cultured CD4+ T cells relied on the Oncomine TCR Beta short-read assay. One entry per CDR3 protein results from TCRdb running MiXCR on the PCR reads. The table records about 7,800 distinct CDR3 sequences, around 58% of them present only once. Treatment in this sample: approximately 9-day PBMC culture with coronavirus spike peptide pools or control peptides (ViraFEST assay). In the ViraFEST assay, peptide-pool expansion preceded TCR sequencing of expanded clonotypes. The V and J ends lost 8 bases and 2 bases respectively, with 7 bases between them. Germline CDR1 LNHDA, CDR2 SQIVND (reference sequence). The CDR3 runs to 12 residues. Of note for this clonotype: Its antigen is unknown.

Sequenced input: CD4+ T cells from blood, cultured in vitro. The sequence was collected from a human donor who had recovered from COVID-19. The chain carries TRBV19 and TRBJ1-5, with D tentatively TRBD1 (5 bases). CDR3 sequence: CASRGGNQPQHF. The DNA for the CDR3 is TGTGCCAGTCGGGGGGGCAATCAGCCCCAGCATTTT.